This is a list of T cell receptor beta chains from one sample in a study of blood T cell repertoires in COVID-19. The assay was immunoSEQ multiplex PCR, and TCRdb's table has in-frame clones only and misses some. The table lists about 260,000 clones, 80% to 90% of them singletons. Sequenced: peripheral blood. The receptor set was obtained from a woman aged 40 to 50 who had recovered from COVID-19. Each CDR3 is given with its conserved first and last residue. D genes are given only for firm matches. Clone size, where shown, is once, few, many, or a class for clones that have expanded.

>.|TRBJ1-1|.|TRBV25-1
TGTGCCAGCAGTGCCCTTGGAGGGTGGATGAACACTGAAGCTTTCTTT
CASSALGGWMNTEAFF
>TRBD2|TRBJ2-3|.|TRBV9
TGTGCCAGTCGGGGGGGCCGTACAGATACGCAGTATTTT
CASRGGRTDTQYF
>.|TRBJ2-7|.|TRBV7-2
TGTGCCAGCAGCCTGCAGGGGCCGTCCTACGAGCAGTACTTC
CASSLQGPSYEQYF
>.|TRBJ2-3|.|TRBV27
TGTGCCAGCAGTTCTCAGGGGCCTGGTACGCAGTATTTT
CASSSQGPGTQYF
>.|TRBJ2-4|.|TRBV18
TGTGCCAGCTCATCCGGGACACCCTTAGCCAAAAACATTCAGTACTTC
CASSSGTPLAKNIQYF
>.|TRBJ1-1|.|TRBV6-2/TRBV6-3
TGTGCCAGCAGTTCTCTACGGGGAACTGAAGCTTTCTTT
CASSSLRGTEAFF
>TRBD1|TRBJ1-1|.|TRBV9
TGTGCCAGCAGCGCGCCCCTCAGGGGGGTGAACACTGAAGCTTTCTTT
CASSAPLRGVNTEAFF
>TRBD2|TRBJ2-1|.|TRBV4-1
TGCGCCAGCAGCCAAGACGGGAGGAATCGGTTGGATGAGCAGTTCTTC
CASSQDGRNRLDEQFF
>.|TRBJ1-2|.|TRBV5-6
TGTGCCAGCAGCTTGGGGCAGGGGAATCTCTATGGCTACACCTTC
CASSLGQGNLYGYTF
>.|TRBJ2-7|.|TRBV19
TGTGCCAGTAGTATACAGGGAACCTACGAGCAGTACTTC
CASSIQGTYEQYF
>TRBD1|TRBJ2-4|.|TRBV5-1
TGCGCCAGCAGACAGGGACAGGGGATGGACATTCAGTACTTC
CASRQGQGMDIQYF
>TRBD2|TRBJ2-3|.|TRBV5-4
TGTGCCAGCAGCCTAGCGGGGGCCGCAGTCGGTACGCAGTATTTT
CASSLAGAAVGTQYF
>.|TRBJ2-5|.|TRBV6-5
TGTGCCAGCAGTTACTCTCCTTTCAGCCAAGAGACCCAGTACTTC
CASSYSPFSQETQYF
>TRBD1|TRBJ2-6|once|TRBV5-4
TGTGCCAGCAGCTTGGTCTGGACAGGGGGCTCTGGGGCCAACGTCCTGACTTTC
CASSLVWTGGSGANVLTF
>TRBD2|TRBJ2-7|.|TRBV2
TGTGCCAGCAGGGGGACTAGCGGGGGGCACGAGCAGTACTTC
CASRGTSGGHEQYF
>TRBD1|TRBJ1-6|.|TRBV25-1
TGTGCCAGCAGTGAATGGACAGGGAATTCACCCCTCCACTTT
CASSEWTGNSPLHF
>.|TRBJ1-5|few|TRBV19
TGTGCCAGTACCCTTGGAACAGACCGACAGCCCCAGCATTTT
CASTLGTDRQPQHF
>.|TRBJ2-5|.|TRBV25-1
TGTGCCAGCAGTGATGCACTAGCTGGTGAGACCCAGTACTTC
CASSDALAGETQYF
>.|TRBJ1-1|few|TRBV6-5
TGTGCCAGCAGTTACTCGCGAGCGAACACTGAAGCTTTCTTT
CASSYSRANTEAFF
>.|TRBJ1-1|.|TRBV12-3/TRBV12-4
TGTGCCAGCGGACTTCGGGGGACTGAAGCTTTCTTT
CASGLRGTEAFF
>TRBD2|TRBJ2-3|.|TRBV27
TGTGCCAGCAGTTCCCTACTAGCGGGGGGAGCTCCCCCGGATACGCAGTATTTT
CASSSLLAGGAPPDTQYF
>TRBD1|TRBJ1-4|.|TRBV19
TGTGCCAGTAGTAGCTCGACGGGACAGCTATCAACTAATGAAAAACTGTTTTTT
CASSSSTGQLSTNEKLFF
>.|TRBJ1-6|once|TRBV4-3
TGCGCCAGCAGCCAAGGTTTGACACCGATTAATTCACCCCTCCACTTT
CASSQGLTPINSPLHF
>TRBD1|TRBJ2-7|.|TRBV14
TGTGCCAGCAGCCCTCCTCGAGACAGGGGGTATTTTGGAAGCTCCTACGAGCAGTACTTC
CASSPPRDRGYFGSSYEQYF
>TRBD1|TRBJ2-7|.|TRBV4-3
TGCGCCAGCAGCCAAGAGGCCTTGGACAGGGGAGAGCAGTACTTC
CASSQEALDRGEQYF
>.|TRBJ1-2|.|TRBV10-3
TGTGCCATCAGTGATCGGGGAAGTGCTCCTCCCCACAACTATGGCTACACCTTC
CAISDRGSAPPHNYGYTF
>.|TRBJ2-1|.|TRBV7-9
TGTGCCAGCAGCCCGTCGGGATTATTTGAGCAGTTCTTC
CASSPSGLFEQFF
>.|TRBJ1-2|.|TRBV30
TGTGCCTGGAGTGGGGGTGAGGGCCCTAACTATGGCTACACCTTC
CAWSGGEGPNYGYTF
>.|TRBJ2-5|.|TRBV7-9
TGTGCCAGCAGCGACCGGGGTATAGCAGAGACCCAGTACTTC
CASSDRGIAETQYF
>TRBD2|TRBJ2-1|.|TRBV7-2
TGTGCCAGCAGCTTAGAAGGGCGGGGGGGAGAGCAGTTCTTC
CASSLEGRGGEQFF
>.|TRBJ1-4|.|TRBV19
TGTGCCAGTACCATAGAACGGACAGTACGCAATGAAAAACTGTTTTTT
CASTIERTVRNEKLFF
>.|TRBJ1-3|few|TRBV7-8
TGTGCCAGCAGCTTAATGGGACATCCTCAATCGGACACCATATATTTT
CASSLMGHPQSDTIYF
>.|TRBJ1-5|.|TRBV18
TGTGCCAGCTCACCGTGGGGTGCGGGAATCGGTCAGCCCCAGCATTTT
CASSPWGAGIGQPQHF
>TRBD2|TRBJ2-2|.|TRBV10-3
TGTGCCATCTCGGAGCGGGGGGCTGAAAACACCGGGGAGCTGTTTTTT
CAISERGAENTGELFF
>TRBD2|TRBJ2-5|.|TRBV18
TGTGCCAGCTCACCGGAGTTGCTAGCGGAAGAGACCCAGTACTTC
CASSPELLAEETQYF
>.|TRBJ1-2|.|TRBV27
TGTGCCAGCAGTTTCGACCCAGGGGTTTATGGCTACACCTTC
CASSFDPGVYGYTF
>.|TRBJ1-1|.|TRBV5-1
TGCGCCAGCAGCTTGGATGCGTACGGGGGCACTGAAGCTTTCTTT
CASSLDAYGGTEAFF
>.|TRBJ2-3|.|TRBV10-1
TGCGCCAGCAGTCCCCTGGGCAGGGATACGCAGTATTTT
CASSPLGRDTQYF
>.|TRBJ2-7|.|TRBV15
TGTGCCACCAGCAGCCGACAGCCCTACGAGCAGTACTTC
CATSSRQPYEQYF
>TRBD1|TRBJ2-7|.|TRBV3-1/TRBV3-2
TGTGCCAGCTCTATTGGGAGGACAGGGGCCTACGAGCAGTACTTC
CASSIGRTGAYEQYF
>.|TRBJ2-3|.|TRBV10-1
TGCGCCAGCAGTGAGTTGTCGGGGGGCACAGATACGCAGTATTTT
CASSELSGGTDTQYF
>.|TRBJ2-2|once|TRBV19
TGTGCCAGCAGACACCGTCGAGCGGCGAACACCGGGGAGCTGTTTTTT
CASRHRRAANTGELFF
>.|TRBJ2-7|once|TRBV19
TGTGCCAGTAGTAGATTGACAGAAAGGGAGCAGTACTTC
CASSRLTEREQYF
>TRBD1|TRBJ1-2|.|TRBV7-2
TGTGCCAGCAGCTACCGGGACAGGGTATCCCTCTATGGCTACACCTTC
CASSYRDRVSLYGYTF
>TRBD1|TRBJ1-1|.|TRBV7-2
TGTGCCAGCAGCTTAACCCACAGGGGCCCGAGGGAAGCTTTCTTT
CASSLTHRGPREAFF
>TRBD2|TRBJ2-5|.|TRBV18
TGTGCCAGCTCACCGGGGAGGGTCCAAGAGACCCAGTACTTC
CASSPGRVQETQYF
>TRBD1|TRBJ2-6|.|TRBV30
TGTGCCTGGGACAGGGGAAAAAACTCTGGGGCCAACGTCCTGACTTTC
CAWDRGKNSGANVLTF
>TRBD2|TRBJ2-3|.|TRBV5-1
TGCGCCAGCCGGCGGGGGGGGAGCACAGATACGCAGTATTTT
CASRRGGSTDTQYF
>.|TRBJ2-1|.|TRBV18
TGTGCCAGCTCACCCGGGGTACCTACCTACAATGAGCAGTTCTTC
CASSPGVPTYNEQFF
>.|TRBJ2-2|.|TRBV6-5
TGTGCCAGCAGTTACTCGGAGGGGACCGGGGAGCTGTTTTTT
CASSYSEGTGELFF
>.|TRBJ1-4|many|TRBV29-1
TGCAGCGCCCAGGGGTCAACTAATGAAAAACTGTTTTTT
CSAQGSTNEKLFF
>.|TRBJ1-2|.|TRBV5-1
TGCGCCAGCAGTTCACTTCAGGGGTATGGCTACACCTTC
CASSSLQGYGYTF
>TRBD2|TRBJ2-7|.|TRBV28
TGTGCCAGCAGGGCTCCTAGCGGGGGGTCCTACGAGCAGTACTTC
CASRAPSGGSYEQYF
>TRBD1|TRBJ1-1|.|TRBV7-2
TGTGCCAGCAGCTCCCTCCCGGGACAGGGACCCCCGAACACTGAAGCTTTCTTT
CASSSLPGQGPPNTEAFF
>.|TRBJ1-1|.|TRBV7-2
TGTGCCAGCATCATTGACCAGCGGCGGGACACTGAAGCTTTCTTT
CASIIDQRRDTEAFF
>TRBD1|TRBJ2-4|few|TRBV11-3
TGTGCCAGCAGCGCAGGGGGAGCGGAAAACATTCAGTACTTC
CASSAGGAENIQYF
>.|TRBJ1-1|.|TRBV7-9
TGTGCCAGCAGCTTACTTCAGGGCACTGAAGCTTTCTTT
CASSLLQGTEAFF
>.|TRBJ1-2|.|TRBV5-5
TGTGCCAGCAGCTCGACAGGTTTAGTCTACACCTTC
CASSSTGLVYTF
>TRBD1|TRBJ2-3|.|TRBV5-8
TGTGCCAGCAGCAAGTACAGGGGAGCCACAGATACGCAGTATTTT
CASSKYRGATDTQYF
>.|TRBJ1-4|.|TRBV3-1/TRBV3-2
TGTGCCAGCAGCCAACCGGGGGGCGGAAAACTGTTTTTT
CASSQPGGGKLFF